The entry below gives a single T cell receptor (beta chain) sequence along with its context. These data come from a study of blood T cell repertoires in COVID-19. Background on the study: Donors in the United States, Italy and Spain gave samples during acute or convalescent COVID-19. PBMCs, B-cell-depleted T cells, or T cells were the source of the cDNA or gDNA that made up the material.

Per the original data handling: Reference gene primer amplification yielded estimated nucleated cell counts. Clones were sequenced by immunoSEQ multiplex PCR, and TCRdb holds only the in-frame ones, with some missing. The V and J calls and clone size come from that table; D and trimming were worked out from the DNA. Of some 18,000 clones detected, about 88% appear once; the ten largest clones hold 11%. The CDR3 is 13 amino acids. Trimming took 0 bases from V and 5 from J, leaving 8 bases between them. The germline V gene has CDR1 LNHNV and CDR2 YYDKDF (reference sequence). This clonotype originated in a human donor in a cohort sampled during active COVID-19. The specimen was peripheral blood. The V and J genes are TRBV15 and TRBJ2-7; D ambiguous. The CDR3, as DNA: TGTGCCACCAGCAGAGAGGGCAGCCACGAGCAGTACTTC. Translated: CATSREGSHEQYF.